This TCR beta chain was found in a study of blood T cells in healthy people across ages. Study outcomes and limitations: CMV status of donors was unknown, possibly confounding expanded clonotype changes. TCR beta diversity, measured per million T cells, fell in a roughly linear way with age.

Peripheral blood samples of roughly 9.8 milliliters were drawn from each donor. The CDR3 extends over 13 amino acids. The germline CDR1 and CDR2 sequences are SGDLS and YYNGEE. The authors ran a second PCR of roughly 6 to 12 cycles using a sample-barcoded 5' primer and a J-beta primer mix. One entry per CDR3 protein results from TCRdb running MiXCR on the 5' RACE reads. The data show 1.5 million to 2 million distinct CDR3 sequences, roughly 49% seen once. This clonotype has only a few counts. Its cognate antigen is unknown. An end of the junction does not agree with germline; a read error may underlie this.

The chain links TRBV9 to TRBJ1-1, with D unresolved. The receptor comes from a woman between 40 and 50 years old in good health. Source material: blood. This chain's CDR3 is CASSAGMNTEAFF. DNA for the CDR3: TGCGCCAGCAGCGCCGGGATGAACACTGAAGCTTTCTTT.